These T cell receptor beta chains were read from a single sample in a study of cytomegalovirus exposure and HLA in healthy donors. Clones were sequenced by immunoSEQ multiplex PCR, and TCRdb holds only the in-frame ones, with some missing. The sample comprises about 200,000 clones, 65% to 85% of which are singletons, and about 1.8% rests with the top ten. Sequenced material: PBMCs. All receptors derive from a man aged 45-60 years in good health and CMV-seronegative. Both conserved end residues are part of each CDR3. D genes are given only for firm matches. Size values are once, few and many counts, or a class for expanded clones, and some rows have none.

v_call,clone_size,j_call,d_call,cdr3_nt,cdr3_aa
TRBV5-4,few,TRBJ1-2,TRBD1,TGTGCCAGCAACACCGGGACAGAGCTACGCGGCTACACCTTC,CASNTGTELRGYTF
TRBV27,-,TRBJ2-7,TRBD2,TGTGCCAGCAGTCCACGCGGGGGGGCCTACGAGCAGTACTTC,CASSPRGGAYEQYF
TRBV5-4,-,TRBJ1-5,-,TGTGCCAGCAGCTTGTCAGGGGACCAGCCCCAGCATTTT,CASSLSGDQPQHF
TRBV4-1,-,TRBJ2-5,TRBD2,TGCGCCAGCAGCAAGGTAGCGGGAGGGCTAAGGGTAGGAGAGACCCAGTACTTC,CASSKVAGGLRVGETQYF
TRBV6-5,few,TRBJ2-1,TRBD1,TGTGCCAGCAGTTACCCCGACAGGGTAGAAGAGCAGTTCTTC,CASSYPDRVEEQFF
TRBV2,-,TRBJ1-2,TRBD1,TGTGCCAGCAGTGAACGGTCCCCGGACAGGGGGTATGGCTACACCTTC,CASSERSPDRGYGYTF
TRBV5-1,-,TRBJ2-1,TRBD2,TGCGCCAGCAGAATAGCGGGATCCGCCTACAATGAGCAGTTCTTC,CASRIAGSAYNEQFF
TRBV27,-,TRBJ1-1,TRBD1,TGTGCCAGCAGTTTGACAGGGAGGACTGAAGCTTTCTTT,CASSLTGRTEAFF
TRBV28,-,TRBJ2-2,TRBD1,TGTGCCAGCAGTTTAAGGGGGCAGCGCACCGGGGAGCTGTTTTTT,CASSLRGQRTGELFF
TRBV7-3,-,TRBJ1-3,TRBD1,TGTGCCAGCAGACGGACAGGGGAAAGGAACACCATATATTTT,CASRRTGERNTIYF
TRBV14,-,TRBJ1-4,TRBD1,TGTGCCAGCAGCCTTATGACCGGGACAGGGTTGTTTTTT,CASSLMTGTGLFF
TRBV19,-,TRBJ2-1,-,TGTGCCAGTAGTATTACACAGGGCACCGAGCAGTTCTTC,CASSITQGTEQFF